The 29 T cell receptor beta chains below all came from one sample that was sequenced in a study of PD-1 blockade in classical Hodgkin lymphoma. Time point defined: cycle 4 day 1 (C4D1), after 5 to 7 weeks of nivolumab. Each and every patient relapsed after autologous stem cell transplantation, and patients got differing brentuximab vedotin exposure. From thawed PBMCs, magnetic negative selection was used to isolate the CD8+ T cells. TCRdb's copy holds only in-frame clones and misses some; the assay was immunoSEQ multiplex PCR. This sample has some 18,000 clones, with less than 90% found just once. The sequencing used CD8+ T cells from blood, collected before the fourth cycle of nivolumab. The source is a human donor with classical Hodgkin lymphoma.

The chain employs TRBV14 and TRBJ2-1; 15 nucleotides agree with TRBD2. Germline CDR1 is SGHDN and CDR2 is FVKESK. V was pared by 1 base and J by 2 bases, with 6 bases of the junction left unmatched. This CDR3 has 19 amino acids. The CDR3 loop reads CASSQGGTSGRKPYNEQFF. CDR3 bases: TGTGCCAGCAGCCAAGGCGGGACTAGCGGGAGGAAACCCTACAATGAGCAGTTCTTC.

V is TRBV28 and J is TRBJ1-4, with D uncertain. Per the germline V gene, CDR1 is MDHEN and CDR2 is SYDVKM. The germline V and J ends were trimmed by 6 bases and 8 bases, with 16 bases remaining between them. The CDR3 consists of 14 residues. CDR3 bases: TGTGCCAGCAGGGCGAAGGGCGTCGGGGAAAAACTGTTTTTT. This translates into CASRAKGVGEKLFF.

The rearrangement joins TRBV30 to TRBJ2-5, with 7 positions matching TRBD1. CDR1 is GTSNPN, CDR2 SVGIG, per germline (reference sequence). This CDR3 region has 15 residues. V lost 0 bases and J lost 1; bases outside the gene matches: 5. CDR3: CAWSVMNRGQETQYF. The CDR3 region has the DNA TGTGCCTGGAGTGTAATGAACAGGGGCCAAGAGACCCAGTACTTC.

The V and J genes are TRBV7-9 and TRBJ2-7; weak D call: TRBD1 (6 bases). This CDR3 comprises 16 residues. Germline V gives CDR1 SEHNR, CDR2 FQNEAQ (reference sequence). V lost 0 bases and J 4 bases, leaving 16 bases between the germline ends. The CDR3 sequence: CASSLANVDRLYEQYF. CDR3 sequence (DNA): TGTGCCAGCAGCTTAGCGAATGTTGACAGGTTATACGAGCAGTACTTC.

The rearrangement uses TRBV2 and TRBJ1-2, with 7 bases that match TRBD1. CDR3 length equals 15 residues. Germline CDR1 reads SNHLY; CDR2 reads FYNNEI. The V and J ends lost 8 bases and 8 bases, in that order; junction bases with no gene match: 17. In nucleotides, the CDR3 is TGTGCCAGCGGACCTATTCGGGACAGTCCATCCGGCTACACCTTC. This gives the protein CASGPIRDSPSGYTF.

This chain uses TRBV11-2 with TRBJ2-7; D might be TRBD1 (5 bases). The CDR3 loop spans 17 amino acids. V gave up 0 bases and J gave up 2 bases, with 17 bases separating them. In germline, CDR1 is SGHAT, CDR2 FQNNGV. The CDR3, as DNA: TGTGCCAGCAGCTTAGATCTGGGTAGGGGTTCCCCCTACGAGCAGTACTTC. Protein sequence: CASSLDLGRGSPYEQYF.

This rearrangement joins TRBV4-2 to TRBJ2-4; TRBD2 agrees at 9 bases. The CDR3 runs 17 residues. Germline V gene lookup returns CDR1 LGHNA and CDR2 YNFKEQ. Unmatched junction bases numbered 7, after V lost 1 base and J lost 3 bases. CDR3 nucleotides: TGTGCCAGCAGCCAAGGAGCGGGAGGTTCGGGCAAAAACATTCAGTACTTC. The encoded protein is CASSQGAGGSGKNIQYF.

This chain links TRBV28 with TRBJ1-2; 10 nucleotides line up with TRBD1. Germline CDR1 and CDR2: MDHEN and SYDVKM. After removal of 8 bases from V and 2 bases from J, the junction contained 17 bases not matched to a gene. CDR3 size: 18 residues. CDR3 in amino acids: CASVVRDRGFFANYGYTF. CDR3 nucleotide sequence: TGTGCCAGCGTTGTCCGGGACAGGGGTTTTTTCGCCAACTATGGCTACACCTTC.

This clone turned up a few times. The gene calls are TRBV10-2 and TRBJ2-1, with 7 bases lining up with TRBD2. CDR3 length equals 15 residues. Germline V lookup: CDR1 WSHSY, CDR2 SAAADI. V lost 1 base to trimming and J lost 2 bases; unmatched junction nucleotides: 2. The CDR3 nucleotides are TGCGCCAGCAGTGAGTGGAGCGGGGCCTACAATGAGCAGTTCTTC. It specifies CASSEWSGAYNEQFF.

Concerning this clone itself: At one boundary the junction diverges from the germline segment, which might be a read error. The chain has TRBV13 and TRBJ2-7; possible D gene TRBD2, 5 bases. The CDR3 runs to 14 residues. Germline assignment: CDR1 PRHDT and CDR2 FYEKMQ (reference sequence). CDR3 sequence: CASSVGSVPHEQYF. In nucleotides, the CDR3 is TGTGCCAGCAGCGTAGGGAGCGTCCCCCACGAGCAGTACTTC.

V usage is TRBV20-1 and J usage is TRBJ2-7; tentative D call: TRBD2 (5 bases). Germline V gene lookup returns CDR1 DFQATT and CDR2 SNEGSKA (reference sequence). The CDR3 runs to 11 residues. The V gene lost 4 bases and the J gene lost 6 bases, with 10 bases spanning the gap. The CDR3 loop reads CSAKVGVEQYF. The CDR3 DNA follows: TGCAGTGCTAAGGTGGGAGTCGAGCAGTACTTC.

Only one count was recorded for this clone. The V call is TRBV5-1, the J call TRBJ2-1; D not certain. Germline CDR1 SGHRS, CDR2 YFSETQ. The CDR3 has 15 amino acids. The V end was cut by 0 bases, the J end by 4 bases, with 11 bases between. The CDR3 reads CASSLDIAQYNEQFF. The CDR3 DNA is TGCGCCAGCAGCTTGGATATAGCCCAGTACAATGAGCAGTTCTTC.

This chain links TRBV7-9 with TRBJ2-1; 11 bases are shared with TRBD2. Germline V gene sequence: CDR1 SEHNR, CDR2 FQNEAQ (reference sequence). The length of the CDR3 is 14 residues. V dropped 8 bases and J dropped 4; count of bases not matched to a gene: 4. CDR3 in amino acids: CASPGLAGYNEQFF. CDR3 bases: TGTGCCAGCCCCGGACTAGCGGGTTACAATGAGCAGTTCTTC.

This chain joins TRBV5-1 and TRBJ2-5, with D possibly TRBD1 on 5 matching bases. The ends were cut back, 0 bases at V and 0 bases at J, with 9 bases in the middle. CDR1 is SGHRS, CDR2 YFSETQ, per germline. This CDR3 is 15 amino acids long. The CDR3 is CASSLEAGNQETQYF. CDR3 in DNA: TGCGCCAGCAGCTTGGAAGCAGGGAACCAAGAGACCCAGTACTTC.

The chain recombines TRBV13 with TRBJ1-5; D gene uncertain. The CDR3 loop spans 14 amino acids. The V and J ends lost 5 bases and 2 bases respectively, with 10 bases between them. From germline, CDR1 is PRHDT and CDR2 FYEKMQ (reference sequence). The CDR3 protein is CASSPRPGNQPQHF. CDR3 nucleotides: TGTGCCAGCAGCCCTCGACCGGGCAATCAGCCCCAGCATTTT.

The chain couples TRBV9 to TRBJ1-4; tentatively, D is TRBD1 (5 bases). Germline V gene lookup returns CDR1 SGDLS and CDR2 YYNGEE. This CDR3 comprises 15 residues. V shed 0 bases and J shed 6 bases, with 12 bases lying between them. The CDR3 loop is CASSVEGSEDEKLFF. The CDR3 DNA reads as TGTGCCAGCAGCGTAGAGGGGTCGGAAGATGAAAAACTGTTTTTT.

The chain couples TRBV14 to TRBJ1-2; no firm D call. The germline V gene encodes CDR1 SGHDN and CDR2 FVKESK. V lost 1 base, J lost 3 bases, and 18 bases lay in between. There are 17 residues in the CDR3. The CDR3 coding sequence is TGTGCCAGCAGCCAAGTGCAGATTAGTAAAAGGTACTATGGCTACACCTTC. This codes for CASSQVQISKRYYGYTF.

The chain employs TRBV7-9 and TRBJ2-7; D not certain. CDR3 size: 13 residues. The V gene lost 1 base and the J gene lost 2 bases, with 6 bases spanning the gap. The germline CDR1 and CDR2 sequences are SEHNR and FQNEAQ (reference sequence). Here the CDR3 reads CASSLVRTYEQYF. CDR3 nucleotide sequence: TGTGCCAGCAGCTTAGTGCGGACCTACGAGCAGTACTTC.

This clone counts as medium-sized. This sequence joins TRBV5-1 and TRBJ2-3, with 7 bases identical to TRBD2. This CDR3 has 16 residues. The trim removed 0 bases at V and 1 base at J, leaving 5 bases unmatched. Germline lookup yields CDR1 SGHRS and CDR2 YFSETQ. The CDR3 DNA follows: TGCGCCAGCAGCTTGGTCAAGCTAGCGGGCACAGATACGCAGTATTTT. This translates into CASSLVKLAGTDTQYF.

Comment on this clone: One end of the junction fails to match germline, which may point to a read error. The chain is built from TRBV28 and TRBJ2-1, with D maybe TRBD2 (5 bases). Germline loops: CDR1 MDHEN, CDR2 SYDVKM. CDR3 length: 16 amino acids. CDR3 sequence reads: CASSRLSSRLTQSRVF. The CDR3, as DNA: TGTGCCAGCAGTAGACTTTCGAGCAGACTAACCCAGAGCAGAGTCTTC.

This clone turned up a few times. The gene calls are TRBV5-1 and TRBJ2-1; 11 positions match TRBD1. After removal of 0 bases from V and 5 bases from J, the junction contained 4 bases not matched to a gene. The CDR3 runs 16 residues. Germline CDR1 and CDR2: SGHRS and YFSETQ. Written as DNA, the CDR3 is TGCGCCAGCAGCTTGGCCGGGACAGGGGGGAACAATGAGCAGTTCTTC. Translated: CASSLAGTGGNNEQFF.

V is TRBV9 and J is TRBJ2-5, with TRBD1 as a possible D gene (6 bases). The V gene's germline CDR1 is SGDLS and CDR2 YYNGEE. The CDR3 loop spans 15 amino acids. V was clipped by 3 bases and J by 5 bases, with 17 bases between them. CDR3 DNA: TGTGCCAGCAGCGGGGACATAGGGTACCGGGAGACCCAGTACTTC. Encoded protein: CASSGDIGYRETQYF. Supplemented by reference TRBV9 and TRBJ2-5, the full variable domain reads DSGVTQTPKHLITATGQRVTLRCSPRSGDLSVYWYQQSLDQGLQFLIQYYNGEERAKGNILERFSAQQFPDLHSELNLSSLELGDSALYFCASSGDIGYRETQYFGPGTRLLVL.

The V gene is TRBV13, the J gene TRBJ2-1; maybe TRBD2 (6 bases). The V end was cut by 5 bases, the J end by 4 bases, with 12 bases between. The CDR3 spans 14 residues. Germline V gene lookup returns CDR1 PRHDT and CDR2 FYEKMQ (reference sequence). The CDR3 DNA follows: TGTGCCAGCAGCGGGAGGTTGAGGTACAATGAGCAGTTCTTC. It specifies CASSGRLRYNEQFF.

The chain employs TRBV28 and TRBJ2-2; D is undetermined. V was pared by 6 bases and J by 0 bases, with 20 bases between. CDR1 and CDR2 (germline): MDHEN, SYDVKM. This CDR3 has 18 residues. The CDR3 nucleotides read TGTGCCAGCAGCTTCCCCCTAGTCACGGGTGCGAACACCGGGGAGCTGTTTTTT. Protein: CASSFPLVTGANTGELFF.

The chain joins TRBV18 to TRBJ2-3; D is undetermined. The V end lost 4 bases, the J end lost 5 bases, and 13 bases lay between the germline ends. The germline gives CDR1 KGHSH, CDR2 LQKENI. The CDR3 has 14 amino acids. The CDR3 nucleotides read TGTGCCAGCTCACTTTCCGAAACCCTAGATACGCAGTATTTT. Its translation is CASSLSETLDTQYF.

The chain recombines TRBV6-5 with TRBJ1-4; D gene ambiguous. The CDR3 consists of 12 residues. CDR1 and CDR2 from the germline V gene are MNHEY and SVGAGI. V was trimmed by 6 bases and J by 8 bases, leaving 10 bases between them. The CDR3 protein is CASRDWEEKLFF. CDR3 bases: TGTGCCAGCAGAGACTGGGAGGAAAAACTGTTTTTT.

V usage is TRBV2 and J usage is TRBJ2-5; 11 bases align to TRBD2. This CDR3 comprises 16 residues. V shed 5 bases, J shed 2 bases, and the junction held 7 bases outside the gene matches. Germline assignment: CDR1 SNHLY and CDR2 FYNNEI. CDR3 DNA: TGTGCCAGCAGTCCTCCGGGACTAGCGGTACAAGAGACCCAGTACTTC. The encoded protein is CASSPPGLAVQETQYF. The full variable domain, with the rest looked up from reference TRBV2 and TRBJ2-5, is EPEVTQTPSHQVTQMGQEVILRCVPISNHLYFYWYRQILGQKVEFLVSFYNNEISEKSEIFDDQFSVERPDGSNFTLKIRSTKLEDSAMYFCASSPPGLAVQETQYFGPGTRLLVL.

This chain joins TRBV6-6 and TRBJ2-2; TRBD2 agrees at 8 bases. After removal of 8 bases from V and 8 bases from J, the junction contained 10 bases not matched to a gene. The CDR3 is made up of 14 amino acids. Germline CDR1 MNHNY, CDR2 SVGAGI (reference sequence). The CDR3 sequence is CASLGTRQSGELFF. The CDR3 nucleotides are TGTGCCAGCCTCGGGACTAGACAGTCGGGGGAGCTGTTTTTT.

The chain combines TRBV29-1 with TRBJ2-1; 9 bases fit TRBD2. J gave up 2 bases and V 2 bases, and 4 bases lay outside the gene matches. This CDR3 spans 15 amino acids. The germline gives CDR1 SQVTM, CDR2 ANQGSEA. The CDR3 region has the DNA TGCAGCGTTGAACGACTAGCGGCCACCTACAATGAGCAGTTCTTC. It translates to CSVERLAATYNEQFF.